Each of the 27 T cell receptor beta chains below was sequenced from the same sample in a study of blood T cell repertoires in COVID-19 (dated by TCRdb to 2020 to 2022). Preparation of the library involved the immunoSEQ multiplex PCR assay. TCRdb retrieved this table from immuneACCESS and kept in-frame rearrangements only. Not all clones are present; in checked studies, unresolved V genes account for under half, and no reason is known for the remainder. The sample records 210,000 or so clones, 84% of which are singletons. About 1.7% of the sample comes from the top ten. Sequenced material: PBMCs or T cells enriched from blood (not recorded which). The receptor set was obtained from a man in his sixties who had recovered from COVID-19.

Comment on this clone: The junction departs from germline at one end; a sequencing error may be responsible. J is TRBJ2-3 and V is TRBV15; a possible D gene is TRBD2 (5 bases). CDR1 is LNHNV, CDR2 YYDKDF, per germline (reference sequence). The CDR3 covers 15 residues. Here the CDR3 DNA reads TGTGCCACCAGCCGAGAAAGGACTCGCACAGATACGCAGTATTTT. As protein: CATSRERTRTDTQYF.

V usage is TRBV12-3 or TRBV12-4 and J usage is TRBJ1-2, with 7 bases that match TRBD1. This CDR3 region has 13 residues. The J segment lost 7 bases and the V segment lost 6 bases, leaving 8 bases of the junction unmatched. CDR3 sequence: CASRVDRVGGYTF. For the CDR3, the DNA is TGTGCCAGCAGGGTAGACAGGGTGGGTGGCTACACCTTC.

A remark on this clone: The sample contains more than one DNA sequence encoding this CDR3. The chain is built from TRBV12-3 or TRBV12-4 and TRBJ1-2, with D perhaps matching TRBD1 (6 bases). This CDR3 is built from 13 residues. V gave up 3 bases and J gave up 2 bases, with 7 bases separating them. Here the CDR3 DNA reads TGTGCCAGCAGTTTGCAGGGGAACTATGGCTACACCTTC. Translation: CASSLQGNYGYTF.

The chain employs TRBV5-1 and TRBJ2-1, with a tentative D call TRBD1 (6 bases). The V gene's germline CDR1 is SGHRS and CDR2 YFSETQ. V was cut by 2 bases and J by 8 bases, with 14 bases left in between. The CDR3 consists of 14 residues. CDR3 residues: CASSFRAGADEQFF. The CDR3 nucleotides are TGCGCCAGCAGCTTCAGGGCAGGGGCGGATGAGCAGTTCTTC.

The rearrangement links TRBV6-9 to TRBJ1-3; D remains ambiguous. V was cut by 3 bases and J by 2 bases, with 8 bases left in between. The CDR3 has 14 residues. Germline V lookup: CDR1 MNHGY, CDR2 SVAAGI. Written as DNA, the CDR3 is TGTGCCAGCAGTTACGACGGGGCTGGAAACACCATATATTTT. It yields the protein CASSYDGAGNTIYF.

The CDR3 DNA sequence: TGTGCCAGTAGGCCCGGACTAGCGGGGGCCTCTAGCACAGATACGCAGTATTTT. As protein: CASRPGLAGASSTDTQYF. V gene TRBV19 combines with J gene TRBJ2-3, with 13 bases fitting TRBD2. The CDR3 loop spans 18 amino acids. J was trimmed by 0 bases and V by 6 bases; bases with no gene match: 9. Looked up from germline, CDR1 is LNHDA and CDR2 is SQIVND (reference sequence).

This chain connects TRBV11-2 to TRBJ1-1; D is perhaps TRBD1 (5 bases). Trimming removed 1 base from V and 1 base from J, with 7 bases in between. The CDR3 loop spans 14 amino acids. CDR1 and CDR2 from the germline V gene are SGHAT and FQNNGV. CDR3: CASSLVTGNTEAFF. DNA of the CDR3: TGTGCCAGCAGCTTAGTTACAGGGAACACTGAAGCTTTCTTT.

The rearrangement joins TRBV2 to TRBJ1-2; a weak D match, TRBD1 (5 bases). The CDR3 is 13 residues long. Germline CDR1 reads SNHLY; CDR2 reads FYNNEI. V gave up 10 bases and J gave up 3 bases, with 15 bases separating them. CDR3 bases: TGTGCCAACATTGGGGGGAGCGACTATGGCTACACCTTC. This translates into CANIGGSDYGYTF.

The rearrangement joins TRBV24-1 to TRBJ1-5; TRBD1 might be the D (6 bases). With 4 bases removed from V and 7 bases from J, the gap between germline ends came to 13 bases. This CDR3 is built from 14 residues. CDR1 and CDR2 (germline): KGHDR, SFDVKD. This CDR3 reads CATSEPGEGQPQHF. The CDR3 DNA reads as TGTGCCACCAGTGAACCAGGGGAAGGGCAGCCCCAGCATTTT.

The chain couples TRBV7-6 to TRBJ1-2; D gene uncertain. The germline V and J ends were trimmed by 1 base and 8 bases, with 20 bases remaining between them. Looked up from germline, CDR1 is SGHVS and CDR2 is FNYEAQ. The CDR3 totals 16 residues. The CDR3 here is CASSLEPSGVTGGYTF. CDR3 bases: TGTGCCAGCAGCTTAGAACCCAGTGGGGTAACGGGGGGCTACACCTTC.

The V and J genes are TRBV19 and TRBJ2-1; TRBD1 matches 9 bases. J lost 7 bases, V lost 4 bases, and 2 bases had no gene match. Germline values: CDR1 LNHDA, CDR2 SQIVND (reference sequence). CDR3 length: 13 amino acids. In nucleotides, the CDR3 is TGTGCCAGTAGTAGGGACAGGGAAAATGAGCAGTTCTTC. It is translated as CASSRDRENEQFF. Supplemented by reference TRBV19 and TRBJ2-1, the full variable domain reads DGGITQSPKYLFRKEGQNVTLSCEQNLNHDAMYWYRQDPGQGLRLIYYSQIVNDFQKGDIAEGYSVSREKKESFPLTVTSAQKNPTAFYLCASSRDRENEQFFGPGTRLTVL.

V gene TRBV18 combines with J gene TRBJ1-2; 7 nucleotides match TRBD1. This CDR3 is 16 amino acids long. Germline trimming cut 1 base from V and 1 base from J; bases unmatched to any gene: 6. Germline V lookup: CDR1 KGHSH, CDR2 LQKENI. The CDR3 DNA reads as TGTGCCAGCTCACCACAGGGACAGCCTAATAACTATGGCTACACCTTC. Encoded protein: CASSPQGQPNNYGYTF.

The CDR3 DNA reads as TGTGCCAGCAGCTTAGGACAGGGGGCTGACGAGCAGTACTTC. It translates to CASSLGQGADEQYF. The chain uses TRBV7-9 and TRBJ2-7, with 10 bases fitting TRBD1. The germline V gene encodes CDR1 SEHNR and CDR2 FQNEAQ (reference sequence). The CDR3 is 14 amino acids. The trim removed 1 base at V and 5 bases at J, leaving 2 bases unmatched.

The V and J genes are TRBV5-6 and TRBJ1-1; TRBD1 matches 7 bases. This CDR3 has 14 residues. Trimming took 6 bases from V and 2 from J; bases not matched to a gene: 7. Germline V CDR1 and CDR2: SGHDT, YYEEEE. CDR3 protein: CASKIGTVNTEAFF. CDR3 DNA: TGTGCCAGCAAAATTGGGACAGTTAACACTGAAGCTTTCTTT. The complete variable domain, with remaining parts taken from reference TRBV5-6 and TRBJ1-1, reads DAGVTQSPTHLIKTRGQQVTLRCSPKSGHDTVSWYQQALGQGPQFIFQYYEEEERQRGNFPDRFSGHQFPNYSSELNVNALLLGDSALYLCASKIGTVNTEAFFGQGTRLTVV.

V gene TRBV5-1 combines with J gene TRBJ2-7; 9 bases agree with TRBD1. The V and J ends lost 6 bases and 9 bases, in that order; junction bases with no gene match: 13. The V gene's germline CDR1 is SGHRS and CDR2 YFSETQ. CDR3 length equals 14 residues. The CDR3 loop is CASTDRDRDSGQYF. As DNA, the CDR3 is TGCGCCAGCACAGACCGGGACAGGGACTCAGGGCAGTACTTC.

This clone was observed a few times. This rearrangement joins TRBV7-9 to TRBJ2-2, with D perhaps TRBD1 (6 bases). CDR3 length equals 16 residues. V shed 0 bases and J shed 1 base, with 9 bases lying between them. Per germline, CDR1 SEHNR and CDR2 FQNEAQ (reference sequence). CDR3 amino acids: CASSLAWTVNTGELFF. The CDR3 DNA sequence: TGTGCCAGCAGCTTAGCTTGGACAGTGAACACCGGGGAGCTGTTTTTT.

The sample holds a few counts of this clone. The V gene is TRBV27, the J gene TRBJ2-2, with TRBD2 as a possible D gene (5 bases). This CDR3 region has 14 residues. Germline V lookup: CDR1 MNHEY, CDR2 SMNVEV (reference sequence). With 0 bases removed from V and 4 bases from J, the gap between germline ends came to 6 bases. The CDR3 coding sequence is TGTGCCAGCAGTTTATCGAGGGTCACCGGGGAGCTGTTTTTT. The encoded protein is CASSLSRVTGELFF.

In DNA, the CDR3 is TGTGCTAGTGGTTTGGTAGAGGGCCAGCCCCAGCATTTT. Amino acids: CASGLVEGQPQHF. The chain has TRBV12-5 and TRBJ1-5, with unresolved D. This CDR3 has 13 amino acids. Trimming cost V 0 bases and J 7 bases, with 7 bases left between them. Looked up from germline, CDR1 is LGHNT and CDR2 is FRNRAP.

The rearrangement joins TRBV5-6 to TRBJ1-1, with D maybe TRBD1 (5 bases). Per the germline V gene, CDR1 is SGHDT and CDR2 is YYEEEE. Trimming removed 5 bases from V and 0 bases from J, with 8 bases in between. This CDR3 comprises 13 residues. Here the CDR3 reads CASRAGLNTEAFF. The CDR3 DNA follows: TGTGCCAGCAGGGCAGGGCTGAACACTGAAGCTTTCTTT.

V usage is TRBV10-3 and J usage is TRBJ2-7; the match to TRBD2 covers 8 bases. CDR1 and CDR2 (germline): ENHRY, SYGVKD. With V trimmed by 1 base and J by 2 bases, 1 base remained unmatched. The CDR3 sequence is 14 residues long. CDR3 DNA: TGTGCCATCAGTGAGTGGCGGGGGGCCTACGAGCAGTACTTC. Protein product: CAISEWRGAYEQYF.

This chain links TRBV3-1 (or the pseudogene TRBV3-2) with TRBJ2-7; possible D gene TRBD1, 7 bases. The V end was cut by 4 bases, the J end by 0 bases, with 13 bases between. Germline V lookup: CDR1 LGHDT, CDR2 YNNKEL (reference sequence). This CDR3 region has 15 residues. The CDR3 DNA reads as TGTGCCAGCAGCCGAGCAGGGGGGAACTCCTACGAGCAGTACTTC. Its translation is CASSRAGGNSYEQYF.

The chain combines TRBV4-2 with TRBJ2-7; 10 bases agree with TRBD1. Trimming took 4 bases from V and 2 from J; bases not matched to a gene: 2. The CDR3 sequence is 14 residues long. Per the germline V gene, CDR1 is LGHNA and CDR2 is YNFKEQ. CDR3 nucleotides: TGTGCCAGCAGCCCGGGACAGGGGACCTACGAGCAGTACTTC. As protein: CASSPGQGTYEQYF.

The V and J genes are TRBV27 and TRBJ1-1, with 8 bases that match TRBD1. CDR1 and CDR2 from the germline V gene are MNHEY and SMNVEV (reference sequence). The trim removed 3 bases at V and 3 bases at J, leaving 3 bases unmatched. CDR3 length equals 14 residues. CDR3 amino acids: CASSFNRGDTEAFF. The CDR3 nucleotides read TGTGCCAGCAGTTTCAACAGGGGGGACACTGAAGCTTTCTTT.

This chain joins TRBV7-2 and TRBJ2-5; 9 bases map to TRBD2. The CDR3 length is 18 residues. Trimming cost V 1 base and J 1 base; bases outside gene matches: 10. Germline CDR1 SGHTA, CDR2 FQGNSA. The CDR3 DNA reads TGTGCCAGCAGCTTAGTGCTAGCGGGGACCACCTCCCAAGAGACCCAGTACTTC. The encoded protein is CASSLVLAGTTSQETQYF.

The chain recombines TRBV10-2 with TRBJ2-7; a weak D match, TRBD1 (6 bases). The germline V gene has CDR1 WSHSY and CDR2 SAAADI. The length of the CDR3 is 15 residues. Trimming pared 4 bases from V and 0 bases from J, leaving 13 bases between. For the CDR3, the DNA is TGCGCCAGCAGTGTCCGGGACATCGACTCCTACGAGCAGTACTTC. Translating gives CASSVRDIDSYEQYF.

In its sample, this clone was seen a few times. The chain links TRBV5-1 to TRBJ2-4, with D possibly being TRBD2 (6 bases). Germline values: CDR1 SGHRS, CDR2 YFSETQ. The germline V and J ends were trimmed by 4 bases and 0 bases, with 17 bases remaining between them. The CDR3 has 17 amino acids. The CDR3 region is CASSLKELGGAKNIQYF. The CDR3 DNA reads TGCGCCAGCAGCCTCAAGGAGCTGGGGGGAGCCAAAAACATTCAGTACTTC.

This clone was counted only a few times. The rearrangement uses TRBV24-1 and TRBJ1-5; 7 bases agree with TRBD1. Germline CDR1 is KGHDR and CDR2 is SFDVKD. The CDR3 has 13 residues. The J segment lost 2 bases and the V segment lost 6 bases, leaving 0 bases of the junction unmatched. The CDR3 DNA sequence: TGTGCCACCAGTACAGGGGGCAATCAGCCCCAGCATTTT. Translating gives CATSTGGNQPQHF.